Listed here are 7 T cell receptor beta chains from one sample, sequenced in a study of shared clonotypes between healthy human individuals. Clones were read by immunoSEQ multiplex PCR, and TCRdb kept only the in-frame ones, dropping some. The data hold around 2.3 million clones, with nearly 97% observed a single time. The specimen was naive CD4+ T cells sorted from blood. Sample subset: CD45RA+ positively selected. These receptors came from a man between 18 and 35 years old in good health.

The rearrangement joins TRBV6-5 to TRBJ2-1, with 9 bases fitting TRBD2. J gave up 6 bases and V 2 bases, and 5 bases lay outside the gene matches. The CDR3 runs to 15 residues. Germline V lookup: CDR1 MNHEY, CDR2 SVGAGI. The CDR3: CASSYGLAGTNEQFF. DNA of the CDR3: TGTGCCAGCAGTTACGGGCTAGCGGGGACCAATGAGCAGTTCTTC.

Only one count was recorded for this clone. The genes are TRBV6-1 and TRBJ2-6; weak D call: TRBD1 (5 bases). The germline V gene has CDR1 MNHNS and CDR2 SASEGT. CDR3 size: 15 residues. This chain's CDR3 is CAVRQFGSGANVLTF. The CDR3 nucleotides are TGTGCAGTTAGACAGTTCGGCTCTGGGGCCAACGTCCTGACTTTC.

The CDR3 DNA reads as TGTGCCTGGAGTGTATTGGACGGGAGCAATCAGCCCCAGCATTTT. Translation: CAWSVLDGSNQPQHF. The chain links TRBV30 to TRBJ1-5; D gene ambiguous. V lost 0 bases and J lost 1, with 10 bases in between. Per germline, CDR1 GTSNPN and CDR2 SVGIG (reference sequence). The CDR3 totals 15 residues.

This chain connects TRBV5-1 to TRBJ2-2; 7 positions agree with TRBD1. V was clipped by 3 bases and J by 5 bases; unmatched bases: 7. Germline V gives CDR1 SGHRS, CDR2 YFSETQ. The CDR3 has 15 amino acids. Here the CDR3 DNA reads TGCGCCAGCAGCTGGAGACAGGGAGCGACCGGGGAGCTGTTTTTT. Translating gives CASSWRQGATGELFF. The whole variable domain, filled in from reference TRBV5-1 and TRBJ2-2, reads KAGVTQTPRYLIKTRGQQVTLSCSPISGHRSVSWYQQTPGQGLQFLFEYFSETQRNKGNFPGRFSGRQFSNSRSEMNVSTLELGDSALYLCASSWRQGATGELFFGEGSRLTVL.

This chain links TRBV19 with TRBJ1-2, with 8 bases aligning to TRBD1. Germline V gives CDR1 LNHDA, CDR2 SQIVND (reference sequence). The V and J ends lost 7 bases and 5 bases, in that order; junction bases with no gene match: 12. The CDR3 runs to 15 residues. The CDR3 bases are TGTGCCAGTAAGAGTTCGTGGGGACAGGTTTATGGCTACACCTTC. Encoded protein: CASKSSWGQVYGYTF.

The chain uses TRBV5-6 and TRBJ2-2; 13 bases align to TRBD2. The J segment lost 6 bases and the V segment lost 4 bases, leaving 9 bases of the junction unmatched. Germline V CDR1 and CDR2: SGHDT, YYEEEE. This CDR3 has 17 amino acids. The CDR3 DNA reads TGTGCCAGCAGCACCACGAAACTAGCGGGAGGGTCCGGGGAGCTGTTTTTT. It specifies CASSTTKLAGGSGELFF. The full variable domain, with the rest looked up from reference TRBV5-6 and TRBJ2-2, is DAGVTQSPTHLIKTRGQQVTLRCSPKSGHDTVSWYQQALGQGPQFIFQYYEEEERQRGNFPDRFSGHQFPNYSSELNVNALLLGDSALYLCASSTTKLAGGSGELFFGEGSRLTVL.

V gene TRBV10-3 combines with J gene TRBJ1-2; 11 bases align to TRBD1. Trimming removed 3 bases from V and 7 bases from J; junction bases left unmatched: 4. CDR3 size: 14 residues. Germline CDR1 and CDR2: ENHRY and SYGVKD. CDR3 in DNA: TGTGCCATCAGTGACTCGGGACAGGGGGTTGGCTACACCTTC. It codes for CAISDSGQGVGYTF.